This entry is about one T cell receptor (beta chain). This record belongs to a study of blood T cells in healthy people across ages. On the study more broadly: With template switching, about one barcoded beta molecule was captured per two T cells.

A second PCR of 7 to 11 cycles used a sample-barcoded 5' primer and a J-beta primer mix. TCRdb itself ran the 5' RACE reads through MiXCR, one entry per CDR3 protein. Among about 970,000 distinct CDR3 sequences listed, 51% were seen once. The material sequenced was blood. This clonotype was obtained from a woman aged 60-70 years in good health.

CDR3 residues: CSAITIAGGTFYNEQFF. CDR3 DNA: TGCAGTGCTATTACGATAGCGGGAGGGACCTTTTACAATGAGCAGTTCTTC. The V gene is TRBV20-1, the J gene TRBJ2-1; 11 bases are shared with TRBD2. V gave up 4 bases and J gave up 4 bases; unmatched junction bases: 12. The germline V gene encodes CDR1 DFQATT and CDR2 SNEGSKA (reference sequence). The CDR3 runs 17 residues.